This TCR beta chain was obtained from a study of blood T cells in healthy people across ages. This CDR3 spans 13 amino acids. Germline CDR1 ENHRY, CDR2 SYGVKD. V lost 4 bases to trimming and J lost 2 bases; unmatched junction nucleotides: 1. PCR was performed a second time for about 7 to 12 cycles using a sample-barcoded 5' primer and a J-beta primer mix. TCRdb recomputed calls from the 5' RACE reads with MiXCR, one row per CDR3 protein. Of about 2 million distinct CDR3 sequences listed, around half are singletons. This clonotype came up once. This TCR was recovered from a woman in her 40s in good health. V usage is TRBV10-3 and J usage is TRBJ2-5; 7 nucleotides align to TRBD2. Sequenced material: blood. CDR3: CAISGSGQETQYF. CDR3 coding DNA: TGTGCCATCAGTGGTAGCGGGCAAGAGACCCAGTACTTC.